Below, 32 T cell receptor beta chains from the same sample are listed, as sequenced in a study of blood T cell repertoires in COVID-19. Clones were sequenced by immunoSEQ multiplex PCR, and TCRdb holds only the in-frame ones, with some missing. The table shows 220,000 or so clones, with 70% to 90% occurring only once. Sequenced sample: PBMCs or T cells enriched from blood (not recorded which). The receptors derive from a man aged 50-60 years who had been exposed to COVID-19.

This CDR3 reads CASRDRGHGQPQHF. In DNA form, the CDR3 reads TGTGCCAGCAGGGACAGGGGGCATGGTCAGCCCCAGCATTTT. This chain joins TRBV7-2 and TRBJ1-5; 11 nucleotides line up with TRBD1. CDR3 size: 14 residues. V lost 6 bases, J lost 6 bases, and 4 bases stayed unmatched. From germline, CDR1 is SGHTA and CDR2 FQGNSA.

CDR3 bases: TGTGCCACCAGTGACTCTCTAGCGGGGACCTACAATGAGCAGTTCTTC. It encodes CATSDSLAGTYNEQFF. The chain links TRBV24-1 to TRBJ2-1; 9 nucleotides align to TRBD2. The junction had 5 bases not matched to a gene; V was cut back by 4 bases and J by 2 bases. The CDR3 runs 16 residues. Germline V CDR1 and CDR2: KGHDR, SFDVKD.

A single count supports this clone. V is TRBV30 and J is TRBJ1-2, with D unresolved. CDR1 GTSNPN and CDR2 SVGIG come from the germline V gene (reference sequence). V lost 0 bases and J 4 bases, leaving 9 bases between the germline ends. This CDR3 has 13 amino acids. CDR3 sequence: CAWSVLAAYGYTF. The CDR3, as DNA: TGTGCCTGGAGTGTACTCGCGGCCTATGGCTACACCTTC.

The chain has TRBV30 and TRBJ1-3, with unresolved D. The CDR3 totals 16 residues. Germline V lookup: CDR1 GTSNPN, CDR2 SVGIG (reference sequence). The V end was cut by 4 bases, the J end by 0 bases, with 16 bases between. In nucleotides, the CDR3 is TGTGCCTGGACGCAAGGCACAGTTAGCTCTGGAAACACCATATATTTT. Amino acid sequence: CAWTQGTVSSGNTIYF.

V is TRBV2 and J is TRBJ2-5; 10 bases align to TRBD2. J lost 1 base, V lost 2 bases, and 1 base had no gene match. This CDR3 is built from 15 residues. Germline V CDR1 and CDR2: SNHLY, FYNNEI. This CDR3 reads CASSETSGTQETQYF. The CDR3 DNA reads as TGTGCCAGCAGTGAAACTAGCGGGACCCAAGAGACCCAGTACTTC.

About this clone: Other DNA variants within this sample encode the same CDR3. The chain employs TRBV28 and TRBJ1-5, with D unresolved. This CDR3 is 12 amino acids long. The V gene lost 3 bases and the J gene lost 7 bases, with 7 bases spanning the gap. Germline loops: CDR1 MDHEN, CDR2 SYDVKM. In nucleotides, the CDR3 is TGTGCCAGCAGTTTGTCCGGGCAGCCCCAGCATTTT. As protein: CASSLSGQPQHF.

The chain recombines TRBV28 with TRBJ1-2; tentative D call: TRBD1 (6 bases). The V gene lost 6 bases and the J gene lost 5 bases, with 19 bases spanning the gap. The germline V gene has CDR1 MDHEN and CDR2 SYDVKM. The CDR3 contains 15 residues. The CDR3 loop reads CASRHYPGQRYGYTF. CDR3 bases: TGTGCCAGCAGACATTACCCGGGACAACGGTATGGCTACACCTTC.

The chain has TRBV9 and TRBJ1-1, with 7 bases identical to TRBD1. CDR1 and CDR2 (germline): SGDLS, YYNGEE. Unmatched junction bases numbered 8, after V lost 3 bases and J lost 0 bases. The CDR3 runs to 16 residues. The CDR3 loop reads CASSASPGTVNTEAFF. The CDR3 DNA is TGTGCCAGCAGCGCCTCACCAGGGACAGTGAACACTGAAGCTTTCTTT.

V gene TRBV18 combines with J gene TRBJ1-4; a weak D match, TRBD1 (6 bases). The V end was cut by 0 bases, the J end by 8 bases, with 13 bases between. This CDR3 region has 15 residues. The germline V gene encodes CDR1 KGHSH and CDR2 LQKENI. CDR3 amino acids: CASSPPTATGEKLFF. Here the CDR3 DNA reads TGTGCCAGCTCACCACCGACAGCAACAGGGGAAAAACTGTTTTTT.

This sequence joins TRBV6-5 and TRBJ2-2; tentatively, D is TRBD1 (6 bases). Trimming left V 8 bases short and J 6 bases short, with 16 bases between. CDR3 length equals 14 residues. Germline V gene sequence: CDR1 MNHEY, CDR2 SVGAGI. CDR3 region: CASRTGSGPGELFF. The CDR3 DNA follows: TGTGCCAGCCGCACAGGGTCGGGCCCCGGGGAGCTGTTTTTT.

The gene calls are TRBV29-1 and TRBJ2-1, with 11 positions matching TRBD2. Trimming removed 5 bases from V and 5 bases from J; junction bases left unmatched: 2. Germline loops: CDR1 SQVTM, CDR2 ANQGSEA. This CDR3 has 13 residues. CDR3 sequence reads: CSVRSGGDNEQFF. For the CDR3, the DNA is TGCAGCGTTCGTAGCGGGGGGGACAATGAGCAGTTCTTC.

The chain recombines TRBV28 with TRBJ1-6; perhaps TRBD1 as D (5 bases). Per germline, CDR1 MDHEN and CDR2 SYDVKM. V lost 5 bases to trimming and J lost 2 bases, with 10 bases between them. The CDR3 has 15 residues. The CDR3: CASSPSGPYNSPLHF. CDR3 DNA sequence: TGTGCCAGCAGTCCCTCAGGGCCCTATAATTCACCCCTCCACTTT.

The J gene is TRBJ2-5, the V gene TRBV28; possible D gene TRBD1, 5 bases. V lost 8 bases to trimming and J lost 1 base, with 8 bases between them. This CDR3 is 12 amino acids long. CDR1 and CDR2 from the germline V gene are MDHEN and SYDVKM. Here the CDR3 reads CASLGVQETQYF. CDR3 nucleotides: TGTGCCAGCTTAGGGGTCCAAGAGACCCAGTACTTC. The full variable domain, completed using reference TRBV28 and TRBJ2-5, is DVKVTQSSRYLVKRTGEKVFLECVQDMDHENMFWYRQDPGLGLRLIYFSYDVKMKEKGDIPEGYSVSREKKERFSLILESASTNQTSMYLCASLGVQETQYFGPGTRLLVL.

This rearrangement joins TRBV28 to TRBJ2-7, with 9 bases that match TRBD1. V trimming: 5 bases; J trimming: 3 bases; junction bases outside the gene matches: 8. Germline loops: CDR1 MDHEN, CDR2 SYDVKM. This CDR3 spans 15 amino acids. Here the CDR3 reads CASSLLGTGLYEQYF. As DNA, the CDR3 is TGTGCCAGCAGTCTTCTAGGGACAGGGCTCTACGAGCAGTACTTC. Full variable domain (remainder filled in from reference TRBV28 and TRBJ2-7): DVKVTQSSRYLVKRTGEKVFLECVQDMDHENMFWYRQDPGLGLRLIYFSYDVKMKEKGDIPEGYSVSREKKERFSLILESASTNQTSMYLCASSLLGTGLYEQYFGPGTRLTVT.

CDR3 nucleotide sequence: TGTGCCAGCACCCGGACAGGGCTTCATAATTCACCCCTCCACTTT. This sequence encodes CASTRTGLHNSPLHF. The rearrangement uses TRBV6-5 and TRBJ1-6; 8 nucleotides agree with TRBD1. The junction had 7 bases not matched to a gene; V was cut back by 7 bases and J by 5 bases. CDR3 length: 15 amino acids. Germline V gives CDR1 MNHEY, CDR2 SVGAGI.

This chain joins TRBV6-5 and TRBJ1-3; 7 bases align to TRBD1. Germline assignment: CDR1 MNHEY and CDR2 SVGAGI. The trim removed 6 bases at V and 4 bases at J, leaving 6 bases unmatched. CDR3 length: 14 residues. CDR3 sequence (DNA): TGTGCCAGCAGGATGACAGGGACAGGAAACACCATATATTTT. Its protein product is CASRMTGTGNTIYF.

V and J are TRBV7-9 and TRBJ2-7; the D gene is possibly TRBD2 (5 bases). The CDR3 runs 13 residues. Germline V gene sequence: CDR1 SEHNR, CDR2 FQNEAQ (reference sequence). V lost 1 base to trimming and J lost 5 bases, with 9 bases between them. The CDR3: CASSLVIGNEQYF. The DNA of the CDR3 is TGTGCCAGCAGCTTAGTAATCGGGAACGAGCAGTACTTC. Looking up the rest from reference TRBV7-9 and TRBJ2-7 gives the full variable domain: DTGVSQNPRHKITKRGQNVTFRCDPISEHNRLYWYRQTLGQGPEFLTYFQNEAQLEKSRLLSDRFSAERPKGSFSTLEIQRTEQGDSAMYLCASSLVIGNEQYFGPGTRLTVT.

The V call is TRBV24-1, the J call TRBJ1-4, with 7 bases fitting TRBD1. This CDR3 has 14 amino acids. The V gene end was trimmed by 6 bases and the J gene end by 8 bases; junction bases not matched to a gene: 8. Germline V gene sequence: CDR1 KGHDR, CDR2 SFDVKD. CDR3 sequence: CATSKTGLEEKLFF. The CDR3 DNA is TGTGCCACCAGTAAGACAGGGTTGGAGGAAAAACTGTTTTTT.

V and J are TRBV3-1 (or the pseudogene TRBV3-2) and TRBJ2-3, with 7 bases matching TRBD2. CDR1 LGHDT and CDR2 YNNKEL come from the germline V gene (reference sequence). The CDR3 runs 17 residues. V trimming: 8 bases; J trimming: 2 bases; junction bases outside the gene matches: 16. CDR3 residues: CASRFGLPGGATDTQYF. In DNA, the CDR3 is TGTGCCAGCCGGTTCGGCCTCCCGGGGGGAGCCACAGATACGCAGTATTTT.

The V gene is TRBV15, the J gene TRBJ1-1; D is unclear. V lost 5 bases and J 3 bases, leaving 7 bases between the germline ends. The CDR3 is 12 residues long. Germline assignment: CDR1 LNHNV and CDR2 YYDKDF (reference sequence). In DNA form, the CDR3 reads TGTGCCACCAGCCGGTTGGACACTGAAGCTTTCTTT. The encoded protein is CATSRLDTEAFF.

The V gene is TRBV19, the J gene TRBJ1-2, with a tentative D call TRBD1 (6 bases). The V and J ends lost 0 bases and 4 bases respectively, with 9 bases between them. The CDR3 is made up of 14 amino acids. Germline CDR1 reads LNHDA; CDR2 reads SQIVND (reference sequence). CDR3 amino acids: CASSIERGAYGYTF. CDR3 bases: TGTGCCAGTAGTATAGAGCGGGGGGCCTATGGCTACACCTTC.

This rearrangement joins TRBV15 to TRBJ1-1; 7 nucleotides line up with TRBD1. CDR1 and CDR2 from the germline V gene are LNHNV and YYDKDF (reference sequence). This CDR3 region has 14 residues. V lost 5 bases, J lost 5 bases, and 8 bases stayed unmatched. CDR3: CATSVYRGRTEAFF. CDR3 sequence (DNA): TGTGCCACCAGCGTCTACAGGGGTAGGACTGAAGCTTTCTTT.

V gene TRBV2 combines with J gene TRBJ1-1; a possible D gene is TRBD1 (5 bases). Germline V gene sequence: CDR1 SNHLY, CDR2 FYNNEI. V was trimmed by 2 bases and J by 5 bases, leaving 15 bases between them. This CDR3 contains 15 residues. The CDR3 DNA reads TGTGCCAGCAGTGAAAGGGGCGGGGGGTTTACTGAAGCTTTCTTT. Translating it yields CASSERGGGFTEAFF.

This clone was counted a single time. V gene TRBV24-1 combines with J gene TRBJ1-2, with D possibly being TRBD1 (6 bases). CDR3 length: 15 residues. Trimming stripped 3 bases from V and 4 bases from J, with 14 bases between. The germline CDR1 and CDR2 sequences are KGHDR and SFDVKD. CDR3 sequence reads: CATSDPVRGSYGYTF. DNA for the CDR3: TGTGCCACCAGTGATCCGGTCAGGGGTAGCTATGGCTACACCTTC.

The rearrangement joins TRBV5-6 to TRBJ1-2, with 8 positions matching TRBD1. J lost 8 bases, V lost 5 bases, and 8 bases had no gene match. Germline-derived CDR1 and CDR2 are SGHDT and YYEEEE. The CDR3 length is 13 residues. The CDR3 region has the DNA TGTGCCAGCAGGACGACAGGGGATGAAGGCTACACCTTC. Translation gives CASRTTGDEGYTF.

The chain couples TRBV19 to TRBJ1-2; TRBD1 matches at 7 bases. After removal of 5 bases from V and 0 bases from J, the junction contained 12 bases not matched to a gene. Germline V gene data show CDR1 as LNHDA and CDR2 as SQIVND (reference sequence). The CDR3 consists of 17 residues. CDR3 loop: CASSPFSGTDTNYGYTF. CDR3 in DNA: TGTGCCAGTAGTCCTTTCTCCGGGACAGACACTAACTATGGCTACACCTTC.

V and J are TRBV5-1 and TRBJ1-4; 9 bases agree with TRBD1. This CDR3 is built from 13 residues. The V gene's germline CDR1 is SGHRS and CDR2 YFSETQ. After removal of 4 bases from V and 6 bases from J, the junction contained 1 base not matched to a gene. DNA of the CDR3: TGCGCCAGCAGCCGGGACAGGGATGAAAAACTGTTTTTT. It translates to CASSRDRDEKLFF.

The V gene is TRBV2, the J gene TRBJ2-3; 7 bases agree with TRBD2. Germline loops: CDR1 SNHLY, CDR2 FYNNEI. V lost 5 bases to trimming and J lost 2 bases; unmatched junction nucleotides: 7. The CDR3 sequence is 15 residues long. The CDR3 here is CASSTSSGTTDTQYF. CDR3 coding DNA: TGTGCCAGCAGTACCTCGAGCGGGACCACAGATACGCAGTATTTT.

The CDR3 reads CASRAGQSSYNEQFF. The CDR3 coding sequence is TGCGCCAGCAGGGCAGGACAGAGCTCCTACAATGAGCAGTTCTTC. The chain is built from TRBV5-1 and TRBJ2-1; the D gene is possibly TRBD1 (6 bases). CDR1 SGHRS and CDR2 YFSETQ come from the germline V gene. Trimming shortened V by 5 bases and J by 0 bases, and 12 bases separated the two germline ends. CDR3 length: 15 amino acids.

Notes on this clone: Additional DNA sequences in this sample encode the identical CDR3. The rearrangement links TRBV19 to TRBJ1-2; TRBD1 agrees at 8 bases. Germline-derived CDR1 and CDR2 are LNHDA and SQIVND (reference sequence). CDR3 length: 14 amino acids. Losses at the gene ends were 6 bases for V and 0 bases for J; bases not matched to a gene: 3. CDR3 protein: CASSRDRTNYGYTF. The CDR3 DNA is TGTGCCAGTAGCAGGGACAGGACTAACTATGGCTACACCTTC.

The CDR3 protein is CASSPRGAYSVQPQHF. The CDR3 region has the DNA TGTGCCAGCAGCCCCCGCGGGGCTTACTCCGTTCAGCCCCAGCATTTT. J is TRBJ1-5 and V is TRBV5-8, with D perhaps TRBD1 (5 bases). V gave up 4 bases and J gave up 6 bases, with 20 bases separating them. Germline CDR1 reads SGHTS; CDR2 reads YDEGEE. The CDR3 is 16 residues long. Full variable domain (outside the CDR3, taken from reference TRBV5-8 and TRBJ1-5): EAGVTQSPTHLIKTRGQQATLRCSPISGHTSVYWYQQALGLGLQFLLWYDEGEERNRGNFPPRFSGRQFPNYSSELNVNALELEDSALYLCASSPRGAYSVQPQHFGDGTRLSIL.

The rearrangement joins TRBV9 to TRBJ2-3; D unresolved. V dropped 3 bases and J dropped 4 bases, with 3 bases sitting between them. The CDR3 sequence is 11 residues long. Per the germline V gene, CDR1 is SGDLS and CDR2 is YYNGEE. The CDR3 DNA reads TGTGCCAGCAGCGCCGCAGATACGCAGTATTTT. It is translated as CASSAADTQYF.